This TCR beta chain was recorded in a study of cytomegalovirus exposure and HLA in healthy donors. Study at large: Membership in the Caucasian-associated ancestry cluster was found for 81% of nearly 400 genotyped donors.

V was trimmed by 1 base and J by 9 bases, leaving 10 bases between them. This CDR3 spans 13 amino acids. Germline CDR1 reads SNHLY; CDR2 reads FYNNEI. 60 Vbeta and 13 Jbeta primers were used in PCR. Libraries were prepared by immunoSEQ multiplex PCR; TCRdb keeps only in-frame clonotypes and omits some of them. The table records about 140,000 clones, more than 55% of them present only once. Study results and limitations: Earlier analysis yielded a pattern in which most TCR beta V segments were productive about 90% or about 30% of the time.

On this clone: Its antigen is unknown.

The receptor's source is a woman aged 55-70 years in good health and CMV-seronegative. The sequenced sample consisted of PBMCs. The genes are TRBV2 and TRBJ2-1; the D gene is possibly TRBD2 (6 bases). Written as DNA, the CDR3 is TGTGCCAGCAGTGAAGTGGTCGGGGGTGAGCAGTTCTTC. Its translation: CASSEVVGGEQFF.